These 23 T cell receptor beta chains were sequenced from one sample in a study of shared clonotypes between healthy human individuals. Generated by immunoSEQ multiplex PCR, the TCRdb table keeps only in-frame clones and is missing some. There are over a million clones in the sample; approximately 98% occur only once, and around 0.47% lies in the top ten. The material sequenced was naive CD4+ T cells sorted from blood. Specified subset: CD45RA+ positively selected. These receptors were collected from a man aged 30 to 45 in good health.

V and J are TRBV2 and TRBJ2-3; TRBD2 matches 14 bases. The length of the CDR3 is 18 residues. The germline gives CDR1 SNHLY, CDR2 FYNNEI. V gave up 4 bases and J gave up 3 bases; unmatched junction bases: 9. CDR3 bases: TGTGCCAGCAGTGGCGGACTAGCGGGAGGCCCGGGGACAGATACGCAGTATTTT. It codes for CASSGGLAGGPGTDTQYF.

The CDR3 nucleotides read TGCGCCAGCAGCTTGGGTGGGTTGCTAGCGGGCAGCACAGATACGCAGTATTTT. Its translation: CASSLGGLLAGSTDTQYF. This chain links TRBV5-1 with TRBJ2-3; 8 bases line up with TRBD2. Trimming removed 0 bases from V and 0 bases from J; junction bases left unmatched: 9. This CDR3 is built from 18 residues. Per germline, CDR1 SGHRS and CDR2 YFSETQ.

This clone appeared a single time. V gene TRBV5-4 combines with J gene TRBJ2-1, with D perhaps TRBD1 (5 bases). The V and J ends lost 3 bases and 7 bases respectively, with 11 bases between them. CDR3 size: 13 residues. Germline CDR1 reads SGHNT; CDR2 reads YYREEE (reference sequence). The chain's CDR3 is CASSSTERNEQFF. CDR3 sequence (DNA): TGTGCCAGCAGCTCGACAGAAAGGAATGAGCAGTTCTTC. Based on the CDR3 plus reference TRBV5-4 and TRBJ2-1, the full variable domain is ETGVTQSPTHLIKTRGQQVTLRCSSQSGHNTVSWYQQALGQGPQFIFQYYREEENGRGNFPPRFSGLQFPNYSSELNVNALELDDSALYLCASSSTERNEQFFGPGTRLTVL.

V is TRBV10-2 and J is TRBJ2-3, with 7 bases matching TRBD2. The CDR3 totals 14 residues. J lost 1 base, V lost 7 bases, and 5 bases had no gene match. Germline-derived CDR1 and CDR2 are WSHSY and SAAADI. CDR3 loop: CASTERDRTDTQYF. The CDR3 DNA follows: TGCGCCAGCACGGAGCGGGACCGCACAGATACGCAGTATTTT.

The CDR3 coding sequence is TGTGCCAGCAGCTTAGCTATCGGGGGTGGTGTAGATACGCAGTATTTT. Protein sequence: CASSLAIGGGVDTQYF. V is TRBV7-2 and J is TRBJ2-3; a possible D gene is TRBD2 (6 bases). Germline V gives CDR1 SGHTA, CDR2 FQGNSA. With 0 bases removed from V and 5 bases from J, the gap between germline ends came to 15 bases. The CDR3 is 16 amino acids. Combining the CDR3 with reference TRBV7-2 and TRBJ2-3 gives the whole variable domain GAGVSQSPSNKVTEKGKDVELRCDPISGHTALYWYRQSLGQGLEFLIYFQGNSAPDKSGLPSDRFSAERTGGSVSTLTIQRTQQEDSAVYLCASSLAIGGGVDTQYFGPGTRLTVL.

On this clone itself: The sample contains more than one DNA sequence encoding this CDR3. The chain carries TRBV5-1 and TRBJ1-1; 7 bases agree with TRBD1. Germline trimming cut 3 bases from V and 1 base from J; bases unmatched to any gene: 3. The CDR3 is 14 amino acids. CDR1 SGHRS and CDR2 YFSETQ come from the germline V gene. The CDR3: CASSSPGGNTEAFF. In DNA, the CDR3 is TGCGCCAGCAGCTCTCCAGGGGGGAACACTGAAGCTTTCTTT.

The CDR3 DNA follows: TGCGCCAGCAGCCAGAGTCCGGACAGGGTAACCTACGAGCAGTACTTC. Its translation is CASSQSPDRVTYEQYF. The chain recombines TRBV4-1 with TRBJ2-7; 8 nucleotides agree with TRBD1. The J segment lost 2 bases and the V segment lost 3 bases, leaving 9 bases of the junction unmatched. The CDR3 length is 16 residues. CDR1 is MGHRA, CDR2 YSYEKL, per germline.

The sample holds one count of this clone. The chain couples TRBV5-6 to TRBJ2-7; 7 nucleotides line up with TRBD1. Trimming at V came to 6 bases and at J to 7 bases, leaving 13 bases not matched to a gene. Germline CDR1 is SGHDT and CDR2 is YYEEEE. The CDR3 totals 14 residues. CDR3 in amino acids: CASNEGADVREQYF. CDR3 DNA: TGTGCCAGCAACGAGGGGGCAGACGTTAGGGAGCAGTACTTC.

The chain combines TRBV7-2 with TRBJ1-2, with D possibly matching TRBD1 (5 bases). V lost 2 bases and J 6 bases, leaving 10 bases between the germline ends. CDR3 length: 13 residues. Germline V gene data show CDR1 as SGHTA and CDR2 as FQGNSA. CDR3 coding DNA: TGTGCCAGCAGCTTAATTGGGGGGAATGGCTACACCTTC. Amino acid sequence: CASSLIGGNGYTF.

This clone appeared a single time. The V call is TRBV6-1, the J call TRBJ1-4; D gene uncertain. V lost 2 bases and J lost 6, with 16 bases in between. Germline CDR1 is MNHNS and CDR2 is SASEGT. This CDR3 region has 16 residues. The CDR3 loop reads CASSEYFGRPHEKLFF. CDR3 in DNA: TGTGCCAGCAGTGAATACTTCGGACGGCCCCATGAAAAACTGTTTTTT.

The V and J genes are TRBV5-1 and TRBJ2-1; the D is unclear. V lost 0 bases, J lost 0 bases, and 25 bases lay in between. Germline V gene sequence: CDR1 SGHRS, CDR2 YFSETQ. This CDR3 has 21 amino acids. This chain's CDR3 is CASSLAGSPVLKETSYNEQFF. For the CDR3, the DNA is TGCGCCAGCAGCTTGGCCGGGTCCCCCGTCCTTAAGGAGACCTCCTACAATGAGCAGTTCTTC. Using reference TRBV5-1 and TRBJ2-1 for the parts outside the CDR3, the full variable domain is KAGVTQTPRYLIKTRGQQVTLSCSPISGHRSVSWYQQTPGQGLQFLFEYFSETQRNKGNFPGRFSGRQFSNSRSEMNVSTLELGDSALYLCASSLAGSPVLKETSYNEQFFGPGTRLTVL.

The chain has TRBV28 and TRBJ2-1, with a possible D match to TRBD1 (6 bases). Per germline, CDR1 MDHEN and CDR2 SYDVKM. V lost 4 bases, J lost 2 bases, and 15 bases lay in between. This CDR3 has 16 residues. CDR3 amino acids: CASSSPGTNPYNEQFF. CDR3 sequence (DNA): TGTGCCAGCAGTTCACCCGGGACAAACCCCTACAATGAGCAGTTCTTC.

The chain links TRBV2 to TRBJ2-4; 12 bases are shared with TRBD2. This CDR3 is 17 amino acids long. J was trimmed by 16 bases and V by 0 bases; bases with no gene match: 16. Germline-derived CDR1 and CDR2 are SNHLY and FYNNEI. In DNA, the CDR3 is TGTGCCAGCAGTGAAGCAACCTTGACTAGCGGGGGAACGGTCCAATACTTC. Protein product: CASSEATLTSGGTVQYF.

As concerns this clone: The sample has other DNA sequences that encode this CDR3 too. The V and J genes are TRBV5-4 and TRBJ2-5, with a tentative D call TRBD1 (5 bases). CDR3 length: 14 residues. Per the germline V gene, CDR1 is SGHNT and CDR2 is YYREEE (reference sequence). V lost 0 bases to trimming and J lost 0 bases, with 6 bases between them. CDR3 protein: CASSLDRYQETQYF. The CDR3 DNA sequence: TGTGCCAGCAGCTTGGACAGGTACCAAGAGACCCAGTACTTC. The full variable domain, completed using reference TRBV5-4 and TRBJ2-5, is ETGVTQSPTHLIKTRGQQVTLRCSSQSGHNTVSWYQQALGQGPQFIFQYYREEENGRGNFPPRFSGLQFPNYSSELNVNALELDDSALYLCASSLDRYQETQYFGPGTRLLVL.

The chain carries TRBV5-4 and TRBJ1-1, with 7 bases fitting TRBD1. The junction had 1 base not matched to a gene; V was cut back by 7 bases and J by 1 base. Germline CDR1 SGHNT, CDR2 YYREEE (reference sequence). CDR3 length: 12 amino acids. The CDR3 loop is CASGQENTEAFF. The CDR3 DNA follows: TGTGCCAGCGGACAGGAGAACACTGAAGCTTTCTTT. Drawing the rest from reference TRBV5-4 and TRBJ1-1, the complete variable domain is ETGVTQSPTHLIKTRGQQVTLRCSSQSGHNTVSWYQQALGQGPQFIFQYYREEENGRGNFPPRFSGLQFPNYSSELNVNALELDDSALYLCASGQENTEAFFGQGTRLTVV.

Regarding this clone: The sample has other DNA sequences that encode this CDR3 too. The chain employs TRBV7-9 and TRBJ2-7; D is undetermined. V was pared by 5 bases and J by 3 bases, with 8 bases between. In germline, CDR1 is SEHNR, CDR2 FQNEAQ (reference sequence). CDR3 size: 12 residues. The CDR3: CASSPGRYEQYF. Written as DNA, the CDR3 is TGTGCCAGCAGCCCCGGGCGCTACGAGCAGTACTTC. Full variable domain (missing parts from reference TRBV7-9 and TRBJ2-7): DTGVSQNPRHKITKRGQNVTFRCDPISEHNRLYWYRQTLGQGPEFLTYFQNEAQLEKSRLLSDRFSAERPKGSFSTLEIQRTEQGDSAMYLCASSPGRYEQYFGPGTRLTVT.

This chain connects TRBV7-8 to TRBJ2-1, with 7 bases lining up with TRBD2. The germline CDR1 and CDR2 sequences are SGHVS and FQNEAQ. V trimming: 7 bases; J trimming: 4 bases; junction bases outside the gene matches: 10. The length of the CDR3 is 15 residues. Here the CDR3 DNA reads TGTGCCAGCATCCACGGTGCGGGAGCTTACAATGAGCAGTTCTTC. Its protein product is CASIHGAGAYNEQFF.

The chain links TRBV5-6 to TRBJ2-3, with 9 bases aligning to TRBD1. Per the germline V gene, CDR1 is SGHDT and CDR2 is YYEEEE. The CDR3 extends over 14 amino acids. J lost 5 bases, V lost 3 bases, and 4 bases had no gene match. This chain's CDR3 is CASSSTDRGDTQYF. Here the CDR3 DNA reads TGTGCCAGCAGCTCCACGGACAGGGGAGATACGCAGTATTTT.

For this clone: The sample carries other DNA sequences with the same CDR3. This chain joins TRBV28 and TRBJ1-5, with a weak D call TRBD1 (5 bases). V lost 3 bases to trimming and J lost 5 bases, with 8 bases between them. Looked up from germline, CDR1 is MDHEN and CDR2 is SYDVKM. CDR3 length: 13 amino acids. CDR3 protein: CASSLRGHQPQHF. In nucleotides, the CDR3 is TGTGCCAGCAGTTTGAGGGGTCATCAGCCCCAGCATTTT.

The chain employs TRBV18 and TRBJ2-4; perhaps TRBD1 as D (6 bases). V lost 3 bases and J 0 bases, leaving 15 bases between the germline ends. CDR3 length equals 17 residues. CDR1 and CDR2 from the germline V gene are KGHSH and LQKENI. In DNA, the CDR3 is TGTGCCAGCTCACCCTGGGACAAGGCGGTAGCCAAAAACATTCAGTACTTC. Protein: CASSPWDKAVAKNIQYF.

The chain couples TRBV5-1 to TRBJ2-5; maybe TRBD1 (5 bases). CDR1 SGHRS and CDR2 YFSETQ come from the germline V gene. CDR3 size: 11 residues. Trimming stripped 7 bases from V and 4 bases from J, with 8 bases between. As DNA, the CDR3 is TGCGCCAGCGGGGCGTTAGAGACCCAGTACTTC. This encodes CASGALETQYF.

This clone has a single count. The chain combines TRBV10-1 with TRBJ2-1; 7 nucleotides align to TRBD2. This CDR3 has 15 residues. V lost 8 bases, J lost 5 bases, and 12 bases stayed unmatched. The germline gives CDR1 WNHNN, CDR2 SYGVQD (reference sequence). CDR3 region: CASAPGSSGHNEQFF. As DNA, the CDR3 is TGCGCCAGCGCCCCCGGGAGTAGCGGGCACAATGAGCAGTTCTTC.

The chain combines TRBV18 with TRBJ2-2; D remains ambiguous. V dropped 1 base and J dropped 3 bases, with 9 bases sitting between them. This CDR3 contains 15 residues. CDR1 and CDR2 from the germline V gene are KGHSH and LQKENI. DNA of the CDR3: TGTGCCAGCTCACCACTCGGGCCCTACACCGGGGAGCTGTTTTTT. Amino acids: CASSPLGPYTGELFF.